The rows below give T cell receptor beta chains drawn from one sample of a study of graft-versus-host responses after intestinal transplantation. Profiling relied on immunoSEQ multiplex PCR, and the TCRdb table lists in-frame clones only, not all of them. The data hold some 86,000 clones, with about 88% observed a single time. These receptors lack a known antigen. Sequenced here: unstimulated CD4+ T cells sorted from spleen or lymph node cells, sampled before transplant. Receptor source: a human donor who was the organ donor for an intestinal transplant. Both conserved end residues are part of each CDR3. The D gene is left open where the match is weak. The size field is filled for only some rows; it gives once, few, many or a size class.

clone_size: NA; v_call: TRBV6-1; j_call: TRBJ1-5; d_call: NA; cdr3_nt: TGTGCCAGCAGTGAACAGCGTAGCAATCAGCCCCAGCATTTT; cdr3_aa: CASSEQRSNQPQHF
clone_size: once; v_call: TRBV30; j_call: TRBJ2-7; d_call: TRBD1; cdr3_nt: TGTGCCTGTCACAGGGGGCCCTACGAGCAGTACTTC; cdr3_aa: CACHRGPYEQYF
clone_size: NA; v_call: TRBV5-5; j_call: TRBJ2-7; d_call: TRBD2; cdr3_nt: TGTGCCAGCAGCCGGCCTTTAGCGGGAGGTGTGGACGAGCAGTACTTC; cdr3_aa: CASSRPLAGGVDEQYF
clone_size: NA; v_call: TRBV5-1; j_call: TRBJ2-3; d_call: NA; cdr3_nt: TGCGCCAGCAGCCTGGGCCTAGCTAGCAATACGCAGTATTTT; cdr3_aa: CASSLGLASNTQYF
clone_size: NA; v_call: TRBV19; j_call: TRBJ2-2; d_call: NA; cdr3_nt: TGTGCCAGTAGTACCAGGACTGGGTCCAGGATTTACACCGGGGAGCTGTTTTTT; cdr3_aa: CASSTRTGSRIYTGELFF
clone_size: once; v_call: TRBV6-1; j_call: TRBJ2-1; d_call: TRBD1; cdr3_nt: TGTGCCAGCAGTCAAGGGGGCGGACATAACAATGAGCAGTTCTTC; cdr3_aa: CASSQGGGHNNEQFF
clone_size: NA; v_call: TRBV10-1; j_call: TRBJ2-5; d_call: TRBD1; cdr3_nt: TGCGCCACCCAGGGGGTTCAAGAGACCCAGTACTTC; cdr3_aa: CATQGVQETQYF
clone_size: NA; v_call: TRBV29-1; j_call: TRBJ1-2; d_call: TRBD1; cdr3_nt: TGCAGCGTTGGGACAGGGAACTTCTATGGCTACACCTTC; cdr3_aa: CSVGTGNFYGYTF
clone_size: NA; v_call: TRBV29-1; j_call: TRBJ2-2; d_call: NA; cdr3_nt: TGCAGCTCGGGGTGGGTCGTCTTCACCGGGGAGCTGTTTTTT; cdr3_aa: CSSGWVVFTGELFF
clone_size: NA; v_call: TRBV11-2; j_call: TRBJ2-4; d_call: NA; cdr3_nt: TGTGCCAGCAGCTCCACTTACTCCAAAAACATTCAGTACTTC; cdr3_aa: CASSSTYSKNIQYF
clone_size: NA; v_call: TRBV4-3; j_call: TRBJ2-3; d_call: NA; cdr3_nt: TGCGCCAGCAGCCAAGGTCGACTAGGTCAAGGTACGCAGTATTTT; cdr3_aa: CASSQGRLGQGTQYF
clone_size: once; v_call: TRBV28; j_call: TRBJ1-4; d_call: NA; cdr3_nt: TGTGCCAGCAGTTTATTCCTTAATGAAAAACTGTTTTTT; cdr3_aa: CASSLFLNEKLFF
clone_size: once; v_call: TRBV5-4; j_call: TRBJ1-5; d_call: NA; cdr3_nt: TGTGCCACCCCAGCAGCTTTATCGTCCCAGAGGGTCAATCAGCCCCAGCATTTT; cdr3_aa: CATPAALSSQRVNQPQHF
clone_size: NA; v_call: TRBV21-1; j_call: TRBJ2-6; d_call: NA; cdr3_nt: TGTGCCAGCAGCAATCGGCAGTCAAGGGGTGGGGCCAACGTCCTGACTTTC; cdr3_aa: CASSNRQSRGGANVLTF
clone_size: NA; v_call: TRBV25-1; j_call: TRBJ1-3; d_call: NA; cdr3_nt: TGTGCCAGCAGTGATCCCAGGGGAGGAAACACCATATATTTT; cdr3_aa: CASSDPRGGNTIYF
clone_size: NA; v_call: TRBV25-1; j_call: TRBJ2-3; d_call: NA; cdr3_nt: TGTGCCAGCAGTGCGGCGGGGAAAGATACGCAGTATTTT; cdr3_aa: CASSAAGKDTQYF
clone_size: NA; v_call: TRBV29-1; j_call: TRBJ2-5; d_call: NA; cdr3_nt: TGCAGCGTTGCGCTAGGGGTGGGGACCCAGTACTTC; cdr3_aa: CSVALGVGTQYF
clone_size: NA; v_call: TRBV2; j_call: TRBJ2-1; d_call: NA; cdr3_nt: TGTGCCACCCATGGCCCCCCCTACAATGAGCAGTTCTTC; cdr3_aa: CATHGPPYNEQFF
clone_size: NA; v_call: TRBV10-3; j_call: TRBJ2-7; d_call: NA; cdr3_nt: TGTGCCATCAGCGGGAGCTCCTACGAGCAGTACTTC; cdr3_aa: CAISGSSYEQYF
clone_size: NA; v_call: TRBV29-1; j_call: TRBJ2-1; d_call: TRBD2; cdr3_nt: TGCAGCGCAATATTAATGACTAGCGGGGCAAATGAGCAGTTCTTC; cdr3_aa: CSAILMTSGANEQFF
clone_size: NA; v_call: TRBV5-5; j_call: TRBJ2-3; d_call: NA; cdr3_nt: TGTGCCAGCAGCTTGTGGGGGGACTCGAAGGGGGATACGCAGTATTTT; cdr3_aa: CASSLWGDSKGDTQYF
clone_size: NA; v_call: TRBV7-2; j_call: TRBJ1-1; d_call: NA; cdr3_nt: TGTGCCAGCAGCGGAAGGACGGGGGGTCTCACTGAAGCTTTCTTT; cdr3_aa: CASSGRTGGLTEAFF
clone_size: NA; v_call: TRBV7-2; j_call: TRBJ2-2; d_call: NA; cdr3_nt: TGTGCCAGCAGCTTAGTTTTACGTGGGAGCGGAACCGGGGAGCTGTTTTTT; cdr3_aa: CASSLVLRGSGTGELFF
clone_size: NA; v_call: TRBV18; j_call: TRBJ1-1; d_call: TRBD1; cdr3_nt: TGTGCCAGCTCCCCCAGGGGGCTGTCTGAAGCTTTCTTT; cdr3_aa: CASSPRGLSEAFF
clone_size: NA; v_call: TRBV2; j_call: TRBJ1-6; d_call: NA; cdr3_nt: TGTGCCAGCAGTGAAGTCCACAGCTATAACGGTTCACCCCTCCACTTT; cdr3_aa: CASSEVHSYNGSPLHF
clone_size: NA; v_call: TRBV6-1; j_call: TRBJ2-7; d_call: NA; cdr3_nt: TGTGCCAGCAGTCCCCCTGGGCAGACCTACGAGCAGTACTTC; cdr3_aa: CASSPPGQTYEQYF
clone_size: NA; v_call: TRBV29-1; j_call: TRBJ2-7; d_call: NA; cdr3_nt: TGCAGCGCGGGGACACCCGACGAGCAGTACTTC; cdr3_aa: CSAGTPDEQYF
clone_size: NA; v_call: TRBV10-3; j_call: TRBJ1-2; d_call: TRBD1; cdr3_nt: TGTGCCATCAGTGAGTCGTGGGCAGGGGGCGGCTACACCTTC; cdr3_aa: CAISESWAGGGYTF
clone_size: NA; v_call: TRBV7-3; j_call: TRBJ2-3; d_call: NA; cdr3_nt: TGTGCCAGCAGCCTTGGGGGCATTGGGAGCACAGATACGCAGTATTTT; cdr3_aa: CASSLGGIGSTDTQYF
clone_size: NA; v_call: TRBV5-1; j_call: TRBJ2-5; d_call: NA; cdr3_nt: TGCGCCAGCAGCGTCCACAGACAAGAGACCCAGTACTTC; cdr3_aa: CASSVHRQETQYF
clone_size: NA; v_call: TRBV4-2; j_call: TRBJ2-7; d_call: TRBD2; cdr3_nt: TGTGCCAGCAGCCAAGTAGGGACTAGCGGCTACGAGCAGTACTTC; cdr3_aa: CASSQVGTSGYEQYF
clone_size: NA; v_call: TRBV29-1; j_call: TRBJ2-3; d_call: NA; cdr3_nt: TGCAGCGTCAGAGTGCGAGACTCTTCAGATACGCAGTATTTT; cdr3_aa: CSVRVRDSSDTQYF
clone_size: NA; v_call: TRBV5-1; j_call: TRBJ2-7; d_call: NA; cdr3_nt: TGCGCCAGCAGCACCGGATCCAGCGACGAGCAGTACTTC; cdr3_aa: CASSTGSSDEQYF
clone_size: NA; v_call: TRBV5-1; j_call: TRBJ1-1; d_call: NA; cdr3_nt: TGCGCCAGCAGCTTGCGGGGAGGGTGGGACTCTGAAGCTTTCTTT; cdr3_aa: CASSLRGGWDSEAFF
clone_size: NA; v_call: TRBV2; j_call: TRBJ1-4; d_call: NA; cdr3_nt: TGTGCCAGCAATCCCCAGGGACTTAATGAAAAACTGTTTTTT; cdr3_aa: CASNPQGLNEKLFF
clone_size: NA; v_call: TRBV5-1; j_call: TRBJ1-2; d_call: TRBD1; cdr3_nt: TGCGCCAGCAGCTTGAGTCAGGGGGCAGGGGGCTACACCTTC; cdr3_aa: CASSLSQGAGGYTF
clone_size: few; v_call: TRBV28; j_call: TRBJ2-1; d_call: NA; cdr3_nt: TGTGCCAGCAGTCGGTGGATCGGCGGCAATGAGCAGTTCTTC; cdr3_aa: CASSRWIGGNEQFF
clone_size: NA; v_call: TRBV7-9; j_call: TRBJ2-5; d_call: TRBD2; cdr3_nt: TGTGCCAGCAGCTTGACACTAGCGGGAGTGGAGACCCAGTACTTC; cdr3_aa: CASSLTLAGVETQYF
clone_size: NA; v_call: TRBV7-8; j_call: TRBJ2-7; d_call: TRBD2; cdr3_nt: TGTGCCAGCAGCGGGGGAGCGGGGGCCAAAACCCGCGAGCAGTACTTC; cdr3_aa: CASSGGAGAKTREQYF
clone_size: NA; v_call: TRBV28; j_call: TRBJ2-7; d_call: TRBD2; cdr3_nt: TGTGCCAGCGGGGGATATAGCGGGTTCTACGAGCAGTACTTC; cdr3_aa: CASGGYSGFYEQYF
clone_size: NA; v_call: TRBV4-1; j_call: TRBJ2-1; d_call: NA; cdr3_nt: TGCGCCAGCAGCCGGGGCCGTTCCACCTACAATGAGCAGTTCTTC; cdr3_aa: CASSRGRSTYNEQFF
clone_size: NA; v_call: TRBV30; j_call: TRBJ1-1; d_call: TRBD1; cdr3_nt: TGTGCCTGGAGTGCTCAGGGGGCGGGGAACACTGAAGCTTTCTTT; cdr3_aa: CAWSAQGAGNTEAFF
clone_size: NA; v_call: TRBV5-4; j_call: TRBJ2-7; d_call: TRBD1; cdr3_nt: TGTGCCAGCAGCCGGAGGGACAGGGGCTACGAGCAGTACTTC; cdr3_aa: CASSRRDRGYEQYF
clone_size: NA; v_call: TRBV19; j_call: TRBJ1-1; d_call: NA; cdr3_nt: TGTGCCAGTAGTACCTCCCTAGGAGCTTTCTTT; cdr3_aa: CASSTSLGAFF
clone_size: NA; v_call: TRBV27; j_call: TRBJ2-4; d_call: NA; cdr3_nt: TGTGCCAGCTCCTCTAGCATACTAGCCAAAAACATTCAGTACTTC; cdr3_aa: CASSSSILAKNIQYF
clone_size: NA; v_call: TRBV2; j_call: TRBJ1-5; d_call: TRBD1; cdr3_nt: TGTGCCAGCACTTTCACAGGGGAGTCCCAGCATTTT; cdr3_aa: CASTFTGESQHF
clone_size: NA; v_call: TRBV5-1; j_call: TRBJ2-3; d_call: TRBD2; cdr3_nt: TGCGCCAGCACGGGACTAGCGGGGGGGCCCGCAGATACGCAGTATTTT; cdr3_aa: CASTGLAGGPADTQYF
clone_size: once; v_call: TRBV14; j_call: TRBJ2-7; d_call: NA; cdr3_nt: TGTGCCAGCAGCCCCTGGACATCCGGAGAGCAGTACTTC; cdr3_aa: CASSPWTSGEQYF
clone_size: NA; v_call: TRBV5-4; j_call: TRBJ2-5; d_call: NA; cdr3_nt: TGTGCCAGCAGCTTGTTCTCCCGGGTGGAGACCCAGTACTTC; cdr3_aa: CASSLFSRVETQYF